A single sample is the source of the 17 T cell receptor beta chains below, sequenced in a study of T cells in Graves' hyperthyroidism and ophthalmopathy. Amplification targeted TCR beta CDR3 regions from RNA transcripts. The study used the HTBI primer set for a first-round RT-PCR of the TCR CDR3. Via MiXCR, TCRdb re-called the multiplex PCR reads, giving one row per CDR3 protein. The table lists around 190,000 distinct CDR3 sequences, around 16% of them singletons. The sample taken for sequencing was blood. These receptors were taken from a woman aged 45-65 years with Graves' hyperthyroidism.

This clonotype was seen ten or more times. J is TRBJ1-1 and V is TRBV18; no definite D call. The germline V gene encodes CDR1 KGHSH and CDR2 LQKENI. V was clipped by 1 base and J by 1 base, with 4 bases between them. The CDR3 contains 13 residues. CDR3 DNA sequence: TGTGCCAGCTCACCACAGGGGAACACTGAAGCTTTCTTT. The encoded protein is CASSPQGNTEAFF.

This clonotype was seen ten or more times. The chain combines TRBV11-3 with TRBJ1-1; 7 bases are a match to TRBD1. The CDR3 runs to 15 residues. The junction had 6 bases not matched to a gene; V was cut back by 5 bases and J by 0 bases. CDR1 and CDR2 from the germline V gene are SGHNT and YENEEA. Here the CDR3 reads CASSVSGTVNTEAFF. Written as DNA, the CDR3 is TGTGCCAGCAGCGTCTCCGGGACAGTGAACACTGAAGCTTTCTTT.

This clonotype was counted at least ten times. This chain joins TRBV27 and TRBJ2-7; D possibly corresponds to TRBD1 (6 bases). CDR1 and CDR2 (germline): MNHEY, SMNVEV (reference sequence). This CDR3 has 13 amino acids. Trimming removed 6 bases from V and 2 bases from J, with 11 bases in between. CDR3 bases: TGTGCCAGCAGGGAACAGGGTGCCTACGAGCAGTACTTC. This translates into CASREQGAYEQYF.

This CDR3 reads CSIQTSDRVWYEQYF. For the CDR3, the DNA is TGCAGCATTCAGACCTCGGACAGGGTCTGGTACGAGCAGTACTTC. The chain is built from TRBV29-1 and TRBJ2-7, with TRBD1 matching over 8 bases. The V and J ends lost 8 bases and 4 bases, in that order; junction bases with no gene match: 16. Germline V gene sequence: CDR1 SQVTM, CDR2 ANQGSEA. CDR3 length: 15 residues.

This clonotype was counted ten times or more. This chain links TRBV11-2 with TRBJ2-3; D may correspond to TRBD1 or TRBD2 (6 bases each). CDR1 and CDR2 (germline): SGHAT, FQNNGV. The CDR3 is made up of 17 amino acids. The germline V and J ends were trimmed by 3 bases and 5 bases, with 21 bases remaining between them. The CDR3 here is CASSFLSSSGGLDTQYF. The CDR3 DNA reads as TGTGCCAGCAGCTTCCTATCCTCAAGTGGGGGGCTAGATACGCAGTATTTT.

This clonotype was counted between two and nine times. V gene TRBV9 combines with J gene TRBJ2-5, with D perhaps matching TRBD1 (6 bases). Germline loops: CDR1 SGDLS, CDR2 YYNGEE. The CDR3 is 15 amino acids. V shed 3 bases and J shed 4 bases, with 16 bases lying between them. CDR3 sequence: CASSANRASGETQYF. The CDR3 nucleotides are TGTGCCAGCAGCGCAAACAGGGCGTCGGGAGAGACCCAGTACTTC.

The chain has TRBV24-1 and TRBJ2-1; 13 bases align to TRBD2. J lost 15 bases, V lost 4 bases, and 11 bases had no gene match. This CDR3 has 15 residues. The V gene's germline CDR1 is KGHDR and CDR2 SFDVKD. The CDR3 spells CATSEPGLAGTQRFF. For the CDR3, the DNA is TGTGCCACCAGTGAACCGGGACTAGCGGGGACCCAACGGTTCTTC.

This clonotype was observed a handful of times. A much larger clone lies one base from this, so it may be a read error. The rearrangement joins TRBV5-5 to TRBJ2-7; no definite D call. The J call is doubtful: the DNA matches TRBJ2-1 better. Germline CDR1 SGHKS, CDR2 YYEKEE (reference sequence). CDR3 size: 16 residues. As DNA, the CDR3 is TGTGCCAGCAGCCCCCAGGCGGCGGTTAGGGTCTACGAGCAGTTCTTC. This encodes CASSPQAAVRVYEQFF.

At least ten counts were recorded for this clonotype. The chain has TRBV3-1 and TRBJ1-6, with D perhaps matching TRBD1 (5 bases). The CDR3 is made up of 14 amino acids. Trimming cost V 2 bases and J 3 bases, with 5 bases left between them. CDR1 is LGHDT, CDR2 YNNKEL, per germline (reference sequence). CDR3 nucleotides: TGTGCCAGCAGCCAAACAGGCTATAATTCACCCCTCCACTTT. Translation gives CASSQTGYNSPLHF.

This clonotype was recorded many times. J is TRBJ2-7 and V is TRBV7-2; 8 positions match TRBD2. With V trimmed by 1 base and J by 0 bases, 8 bases remained unmatched. Germline CDR1 SGHTA, CDR2 FQGNSA. The CDR3 sequence is 17 residues long. CDR3 loop: CASSLGLAGNPSYEQYF. CDR3 DNA sequence: TGTGCCAGCAGCTTAGGCCTAGCGGGCAACCCCTCCTACGAGCAGTACTTC.

This clonotype was detected a few times. The rearrangement links TRBV7-9 to TRBJ2-5, with 9 bases that match TRBD2. CDR1 SEHNR and CDR2 FQNEAQ come from the germline V gene (reference sequence). After removal of 5 bases from V and 4 bases from J, the junction contained 8 bases not matched to a gene. This CDR3 has 15 amino acids. The CDR3 loop is CASSGGAGGGETQYF. For the CDR3, the DNA is TGTGCCAGCAGCGGAGGAGCGGGAGGTGGAGAGACCCAGTACTTC.

This clonotype was seen at least ten times. The chain combines TRBV11-3 with TRBJ2-3, with TRBD1 matching 10 bases. V dropped 1 base and J dropped 3; count of bases not matched to a gene: 4. Germline loops: CDR1 SGHNT, CDR2 YENEEA. The CDR3 runs 16 residues. The CDR3 bases are TGTGCCAGCAGCTTAGTTCAGGGACAGGGGACAGATACGCAGTATTTT. It is translated as CASSLVQGQGTDTQYF.

This clonotype was observed a handful of times. CDR3 DNA sequence: TGCAGTGCTTTAGGCCCGGGACAGGGACCAACTAATGAAAAACTGTTTTTT. Translation gives CSALGPGQGPTNEKLFF. V gene TRBV20-1 combines with J gene TRBJ1-4; 9 bases fit TRBD1. The CDR3 consists of 17 residues. The ends lost 5 bases at V and 0 bases at J; junction bases unmatched: 10. Germline V gene lookup returns CDR1 DFQATT and CDR2 SNEGSKA (reference sequence).

This clonotype was observed at least ten times. The rearrangement uses TRBV12-3 or TRBV12-4 and TRBJ2-1; TRBD1 matches 7 bases. V was clipped by 3 bases and J by 0 bases; unmatched bases: 8. The CDR3 loop spans 17 amino acids. DNA for the CDR3: TGTGCCAGCAGTTTGACAGGGTCCCCGAGCTCCTACAATGAGCAGTTCTTC. It translates to CASSLTGSPSSYNEQFF.

This clonotype has ten or more counts. This chain joins TRBV27 and TRBJ2-5; 7 nucleotides agree with TRBD1. CDR1 is MNHEY and CDR2 is SMNVEV in the germline V gene (reference sequence). Losses at the gene ends were 3 bases for V and 5 bases for J; bases not matched to a gene: 6. CDR3 length equals 14 residues. The CDR3 loop reads CASSFQGDEETQYF. Written as DNA, the CDR3 is TGTGCCAGCAGTTTTCAGGGGGATGAGGAGACCCAGTACTTC.

This clonotype showed up just a few times. V usage is TRBV11-1 and J usage is TRBJ2-3, with 8 positions matching TRBD1. This CDR3 spans 14 amino acids. With 2 bases clipped from V and 5 bases from J, the junction kept 3 bases outside the gene matches. Looked up from germline, CDR1 is SGHAT and CDR2 is FQDESV (reference sequence). The CDR3 spells CASSLQGAQDTQYF. CDR3 bases: TGTGCCAGCAGCTTACAGGGGGCTCAAGATACGCAGTATTTT.

To note about this clonotype: This may stem from a read error, because a much larger clone lies one nucleotide away. The chain links TRBV6-1 to TRBJ1-1; 7 bases agree with TRBD1. CDR3 length equals 13 residues. Germline-derived CDR1 and CDR2 are MNHNS and SASEGT. V dropped 6 bases and J dropped 1; count of bases not matched to a gene: 2. In DNA, the CDR3 is TGTGCCAGCAGAGGACAGGCGAACACTGAAGCTTTCTTT. It encodes CASRGQANTEAFF.